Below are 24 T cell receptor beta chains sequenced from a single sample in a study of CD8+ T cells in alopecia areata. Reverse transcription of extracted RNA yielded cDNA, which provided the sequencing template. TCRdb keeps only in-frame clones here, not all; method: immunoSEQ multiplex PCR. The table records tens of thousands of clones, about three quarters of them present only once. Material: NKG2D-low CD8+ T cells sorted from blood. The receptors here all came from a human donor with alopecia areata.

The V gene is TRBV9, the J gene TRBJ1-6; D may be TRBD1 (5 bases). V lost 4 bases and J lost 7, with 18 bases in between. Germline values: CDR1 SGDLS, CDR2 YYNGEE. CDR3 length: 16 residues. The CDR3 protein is CASSTNTGSANSPLHF. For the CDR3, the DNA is TGTGCCAGCAGCACTAATACAGGTTCGGCGAATTCACCCCTCCACTTT.

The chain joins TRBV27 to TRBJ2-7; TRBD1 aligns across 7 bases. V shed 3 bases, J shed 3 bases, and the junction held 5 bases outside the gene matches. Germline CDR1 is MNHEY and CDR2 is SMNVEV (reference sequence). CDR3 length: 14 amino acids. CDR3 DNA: TGTGCCAGCAGTTTGAGGGGGCGCGACTACGAGCAGTACTTC. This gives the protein CASSLRGRDYEQYF.

The CDR3 region is CASSIVSGTDTQYF. CDR3 sequence (DNA): TGTGCCAGTAGTATAGTCAGCGGGACAGATACGCAGTATTTT. The chain has TRBV19 and TRBJ2-3; a possible D gene is TRBD2 (6 bases). There are 14 residues in the CDR3. Deletions cut 1 base from V and 3 bases from J, with 8 bases between. Looked up from germline, CDR1 is LNHDA and CDR2 is SQIVND (reference sequence).

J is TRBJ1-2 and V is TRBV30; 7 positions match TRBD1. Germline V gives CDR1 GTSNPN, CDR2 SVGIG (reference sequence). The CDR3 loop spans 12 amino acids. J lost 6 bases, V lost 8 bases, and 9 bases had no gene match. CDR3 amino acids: CATEYRGHGYTF. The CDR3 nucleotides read TGTGCCACGGAATACAGGGGCCATGGCTACACCTTC.

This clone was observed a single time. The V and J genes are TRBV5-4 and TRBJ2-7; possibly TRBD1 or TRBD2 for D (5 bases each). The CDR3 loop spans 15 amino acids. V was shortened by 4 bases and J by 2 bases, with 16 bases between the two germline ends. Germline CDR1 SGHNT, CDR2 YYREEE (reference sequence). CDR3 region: CASSLDGAIAYEQYF. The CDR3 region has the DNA TGTGCCAGCAGCCTTGACGGGGCCATAGCCTACGAGCAGTACTTC.

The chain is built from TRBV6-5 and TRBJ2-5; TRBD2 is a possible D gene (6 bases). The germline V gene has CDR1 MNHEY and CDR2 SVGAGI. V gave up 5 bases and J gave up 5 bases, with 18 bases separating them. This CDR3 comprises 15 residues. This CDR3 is CASSMLEGMAETQYF. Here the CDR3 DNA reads TGTGCCAGCAGTATGTTGGAGGGGATGGCGGAGACCCAGTACTTC.

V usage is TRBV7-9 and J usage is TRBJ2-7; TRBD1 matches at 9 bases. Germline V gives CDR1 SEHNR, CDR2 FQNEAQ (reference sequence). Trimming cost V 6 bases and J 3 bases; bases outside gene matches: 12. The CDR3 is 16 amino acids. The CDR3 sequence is CASSLNRDRESYEQYF. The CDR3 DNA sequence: TGTGCCAGCAGTTTAAACCGGGACAGGGAGAGCTACGAGCAGTACTTC. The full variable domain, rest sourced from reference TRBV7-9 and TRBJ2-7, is DTGVSQNPRHKITKRGQNVTFRCDPISEHNRLYWYRQTLGQGPEFLTYFQNEAQLEKSRLLSDRFSAERPKGSFSTLEIQRTEQGDSAMYLCASSLNRDRESYEQYFGPGTRLTVT.

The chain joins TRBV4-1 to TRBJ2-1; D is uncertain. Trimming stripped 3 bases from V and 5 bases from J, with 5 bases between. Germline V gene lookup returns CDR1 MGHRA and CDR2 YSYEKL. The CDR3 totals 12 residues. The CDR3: CASSHLNNEQFF. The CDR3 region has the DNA TGCGCCAGCAGCCATTTAAACAATGAGCAGTTCTTC.

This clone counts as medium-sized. The CDR3 loop is CASSQDRSGDIQYF. In DNA, the CDR3 is TGCGCCAGCAGCCAAGATCGATCCGGGGACATTCAGTACTTC. This rearrangement joins TRBV4-1 to TRBJ2-4; perhaps TRBD2 as D (5 bases). Germline CDR1 reads MGHRA; CDR2 reads YSYEKL. This CDR3 is 14 amino acids long. The V gene lost 0 bases and the J gene lost 8 bases, with 11 bases spanning the gap.

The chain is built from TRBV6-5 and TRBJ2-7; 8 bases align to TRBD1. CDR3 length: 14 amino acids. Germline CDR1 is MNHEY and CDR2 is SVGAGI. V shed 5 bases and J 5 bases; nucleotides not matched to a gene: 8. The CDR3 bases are TGTGCCAGCAGTAAAAGGACAGGGACAAACGAGCAGTACTTC. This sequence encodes CASSKRTGTNEQYF.

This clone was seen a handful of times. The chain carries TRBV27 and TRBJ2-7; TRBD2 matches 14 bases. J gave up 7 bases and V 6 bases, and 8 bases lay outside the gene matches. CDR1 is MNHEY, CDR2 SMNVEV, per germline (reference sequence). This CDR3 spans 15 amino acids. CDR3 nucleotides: TGTGCCAGCAGAGTGGGACTAGCGGGAGTCGGGGAGCAGTACTTC. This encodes CASRVGLAGVGEQYF.

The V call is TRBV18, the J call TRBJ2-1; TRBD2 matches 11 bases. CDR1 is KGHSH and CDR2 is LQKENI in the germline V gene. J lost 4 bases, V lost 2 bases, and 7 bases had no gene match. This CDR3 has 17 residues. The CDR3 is CASSPMGLADDYNEQFF. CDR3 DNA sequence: TGTGCCAGCTCACCAATGGGACTAGCGGACGATTACAATGAGCAGTTCTTC. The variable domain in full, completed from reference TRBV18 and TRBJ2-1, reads NAGVMQNPRHLVRRRGQEARLRCSPMKGHSHVYWYRQLPEEGLKFMVYLQKENIIDESGMPKERFSAEFPKEGPSILRIQQVVRGDSAAYFCASSPMGLADDYNEQFFGPGTRLTVL.

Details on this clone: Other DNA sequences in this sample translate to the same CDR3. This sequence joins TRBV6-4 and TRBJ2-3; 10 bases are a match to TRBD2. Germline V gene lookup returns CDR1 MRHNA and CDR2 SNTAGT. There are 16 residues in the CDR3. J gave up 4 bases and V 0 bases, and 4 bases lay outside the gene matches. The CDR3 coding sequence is TGTGCCAGCAGTGACTCTCCTAGCGGGAGTCCAGATACGCAGTATTTT. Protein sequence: CASSDSPSGSPDTQYF.

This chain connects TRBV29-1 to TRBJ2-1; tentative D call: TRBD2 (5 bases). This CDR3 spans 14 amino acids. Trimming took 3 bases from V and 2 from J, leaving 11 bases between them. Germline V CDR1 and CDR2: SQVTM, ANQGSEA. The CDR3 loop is CSVDNRGPYNEQFF. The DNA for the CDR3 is TGCAGCGTTGATAACCGCGGGCCCTACAATGAGCAGTTCTTC.

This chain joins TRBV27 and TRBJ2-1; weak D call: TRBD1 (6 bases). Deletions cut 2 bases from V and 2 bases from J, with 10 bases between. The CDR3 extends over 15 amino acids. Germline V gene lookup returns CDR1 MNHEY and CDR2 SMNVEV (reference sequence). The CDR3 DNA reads TGTGCCAGCAGTTTACAGGGGAACCCCTACAATGAGCAGTTCTTC. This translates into CASSLQGNPYNEQFF.

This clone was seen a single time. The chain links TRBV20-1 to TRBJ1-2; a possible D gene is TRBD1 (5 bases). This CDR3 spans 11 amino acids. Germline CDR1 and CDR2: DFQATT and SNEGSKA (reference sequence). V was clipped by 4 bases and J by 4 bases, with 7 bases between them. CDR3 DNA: TGCAGTGCTACAGGGCTCTATGGCTACACCTTC. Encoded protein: CSATGLYGYTF.

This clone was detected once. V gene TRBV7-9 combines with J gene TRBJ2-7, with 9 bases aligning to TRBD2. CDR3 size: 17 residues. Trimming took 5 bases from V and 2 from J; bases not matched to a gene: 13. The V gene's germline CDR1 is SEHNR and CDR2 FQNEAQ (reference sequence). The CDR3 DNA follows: TGTGCCAGCAGCCCCTTGGGTGCTAGCGGGGATGCCTACGAGCAGTACTTC. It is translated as CASSPLGASGDAYEQYF. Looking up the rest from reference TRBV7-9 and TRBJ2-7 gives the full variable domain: DTGVSQNPRHKITKRGQNVTFRCDPISEHNRLYWYRQTLGQGPEFLTYFQNEAQLEKSRLLSDRFSAERPKGSFSTLEIQRTEQGDSAMYLCASSPLGASGDAYEQYFGPGTRLTVT.

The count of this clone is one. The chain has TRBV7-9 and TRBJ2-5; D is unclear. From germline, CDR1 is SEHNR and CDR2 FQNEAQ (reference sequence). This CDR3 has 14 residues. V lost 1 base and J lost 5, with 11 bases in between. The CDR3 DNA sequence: TGTGCCAGCAGCTTAGGCAGGTCCCCCGAGACCCAGTACTTC. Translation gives CASSLGRSPETQYF.

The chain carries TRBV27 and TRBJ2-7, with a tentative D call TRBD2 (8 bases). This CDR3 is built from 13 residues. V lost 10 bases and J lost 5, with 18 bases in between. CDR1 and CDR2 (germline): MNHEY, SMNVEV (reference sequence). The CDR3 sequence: CATAGGQYNEQYF. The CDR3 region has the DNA TGTGCCACCGCGGGGGGACAGTACAACGAGCAGTACTTC.

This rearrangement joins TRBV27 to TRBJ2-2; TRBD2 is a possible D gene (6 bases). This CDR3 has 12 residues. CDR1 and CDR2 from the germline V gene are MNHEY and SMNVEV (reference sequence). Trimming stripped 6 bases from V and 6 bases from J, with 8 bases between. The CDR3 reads CASSGLSGELFF. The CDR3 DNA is TGTGCCAGCAGCGGACTATCCGGGGAGCTGTTTTTT.

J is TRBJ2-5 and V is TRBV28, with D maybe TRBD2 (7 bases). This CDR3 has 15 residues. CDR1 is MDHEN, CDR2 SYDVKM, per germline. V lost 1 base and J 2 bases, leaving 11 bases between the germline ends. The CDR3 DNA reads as TGTGCCAGCAGTTTATCACAGGGACTACAAGAGACCCAGTACTTC. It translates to CASSLSQGLQETQYF.

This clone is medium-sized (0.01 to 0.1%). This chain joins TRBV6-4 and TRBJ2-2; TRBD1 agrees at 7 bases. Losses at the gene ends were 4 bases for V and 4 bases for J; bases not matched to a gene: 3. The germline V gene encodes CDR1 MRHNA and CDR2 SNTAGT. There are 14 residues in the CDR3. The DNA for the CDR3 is TGTGCCAGCAGTGGGGACAGCGCCACCGGGGAGCTGTTTTTT. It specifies CASSGDSATGELFF.

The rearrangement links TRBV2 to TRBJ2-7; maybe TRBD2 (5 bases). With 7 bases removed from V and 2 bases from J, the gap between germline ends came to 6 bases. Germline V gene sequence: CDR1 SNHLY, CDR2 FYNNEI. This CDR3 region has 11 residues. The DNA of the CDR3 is TGTGCCAGCACCGGGACCTACGAGCAGTACTTC. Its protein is CASTGTYEQYF. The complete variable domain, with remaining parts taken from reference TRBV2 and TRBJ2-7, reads EPEVTQTPSHQVTQMGQEVILRCVPISNHLYFYWYRQILGQKVEFLVSFYNNEISEKSEIFDDQFSVERPDGSNFTLKIRSTKLEDSAMYFCASTGTYEQYFGPGTRLTVT.

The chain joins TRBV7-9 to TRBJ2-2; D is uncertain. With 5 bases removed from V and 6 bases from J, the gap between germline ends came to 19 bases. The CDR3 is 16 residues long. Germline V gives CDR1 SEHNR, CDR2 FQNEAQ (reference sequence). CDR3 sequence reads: CASSGPTKGNSGELFF. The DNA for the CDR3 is TGTGCCAGCAGCGGACCAACCAAAGGGAATTCCGGGGAGCTGTTTTTT.